In its sample, the clone carrying this T cell receptor beta chain was seen a few times. Antigen unknown. This sample stems from a study of T cells in Graves' hyperthyroidism and ophthalmopathy. The study, taken as a whole, reports: The authors' 13 V-J model separated ophthalmopathy from stable hyperthyroidism. Also found in blood were most expanded thyroid clonotypes above 0.001.

What was amplified from RNA transcripts were TCR beta CDR3 regions. In the first-round RT-PCR of the TCR CDR3, the HTBI primer set was used. TCRdb independently ran MiXCR on the multiplex PCR reads; one entry per CDR3 protein. The table lists about 700,000 distinct CDR3 sequences, roughly 45% of them singletons. Germline loops: CDR1 SGHDN, CDR2 FVKESK. The length of the CDR3 is 15 residues. V gave up 5 bases and J gave up 0 bases, with 13 bases separating them. The sample consisted of peripheral blood or thyroid tissue (not recorded which). V gene TRBV14 combines with J gene TRBJ1-2; no reliable D call. The TCR comes from an adult man with Graves' disease, either hyperthyroidism or ophthalmopathy (not recorded which). CDR3 bases: TGTGCCAGCAGCTATCATCCGGGCGCTAACTATGGCTACACCTTC. Protein product: CASSYHPGANYGYTF. Based on the CDR3 plus reference TRBV14 and TRBJ1-2, the full variable domain is EAGVTQFPSHSVIEKGQTVTLRCDPISGHDNLYWYRRVMGKEIKFLLHFVKESKQDESGMPNNRFLAERTGGTYSTLKVQPAELEDSGVYFCASSYHPGANYGYTFGSGTRLTVV.